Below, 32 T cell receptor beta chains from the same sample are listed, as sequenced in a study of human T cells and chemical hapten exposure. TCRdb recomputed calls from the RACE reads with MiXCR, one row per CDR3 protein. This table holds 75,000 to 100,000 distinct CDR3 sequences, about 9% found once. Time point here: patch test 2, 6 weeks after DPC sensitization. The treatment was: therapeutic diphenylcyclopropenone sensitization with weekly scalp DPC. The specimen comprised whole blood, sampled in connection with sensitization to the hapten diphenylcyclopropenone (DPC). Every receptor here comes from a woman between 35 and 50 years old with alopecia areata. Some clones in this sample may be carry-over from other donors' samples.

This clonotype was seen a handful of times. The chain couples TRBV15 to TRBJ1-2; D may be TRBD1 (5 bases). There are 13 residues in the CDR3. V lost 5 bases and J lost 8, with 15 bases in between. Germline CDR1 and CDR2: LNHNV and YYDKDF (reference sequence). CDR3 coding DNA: TGTGCCACCAGCTCCCGGGACCCTTGGGGCTACACCTTC. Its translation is CATSSRDPWGYTF.

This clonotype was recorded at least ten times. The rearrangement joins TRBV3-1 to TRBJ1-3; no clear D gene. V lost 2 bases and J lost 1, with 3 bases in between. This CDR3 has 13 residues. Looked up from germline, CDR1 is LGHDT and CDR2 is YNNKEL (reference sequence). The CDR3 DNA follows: TGTGCCAGCAGCCAACTTTCTGGAAACACCATATATTTT. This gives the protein CASSQLSGNTIYF.

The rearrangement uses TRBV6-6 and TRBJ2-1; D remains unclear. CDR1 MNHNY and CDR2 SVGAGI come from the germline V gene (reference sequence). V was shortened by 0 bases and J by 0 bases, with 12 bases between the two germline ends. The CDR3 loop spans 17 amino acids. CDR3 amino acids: CASSYSAGPSSYNEQFF. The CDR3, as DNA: TGTGCCAGCAGTTACTCCGCAGGCCCGAGCTCCTACAATGAGCAGTTCTTC.

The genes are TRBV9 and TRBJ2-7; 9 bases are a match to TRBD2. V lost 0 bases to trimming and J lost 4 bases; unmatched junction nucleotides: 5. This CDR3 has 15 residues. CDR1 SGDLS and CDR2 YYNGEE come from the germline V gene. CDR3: CASSVGSGSTYEQYF. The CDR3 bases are TGTGCCAGCAGCGTAGGTAGCGGGAGTACGTACGAGCAGTACTTC.

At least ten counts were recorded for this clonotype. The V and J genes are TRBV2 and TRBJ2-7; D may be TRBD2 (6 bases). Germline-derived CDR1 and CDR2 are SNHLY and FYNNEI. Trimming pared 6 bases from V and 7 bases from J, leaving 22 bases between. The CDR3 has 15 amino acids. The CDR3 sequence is CASSTTPLRGIEQYF. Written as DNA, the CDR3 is TGTGCCAGCAGCACTACTCCCCTACGGGGGATTGAGCAGTACTTC.

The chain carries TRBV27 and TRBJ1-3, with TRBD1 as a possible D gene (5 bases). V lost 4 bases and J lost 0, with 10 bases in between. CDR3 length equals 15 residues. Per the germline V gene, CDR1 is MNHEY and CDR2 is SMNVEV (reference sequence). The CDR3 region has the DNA TGTGCCAGCAGTTCCCTTAGGGGCTCTGGAAACACCATATATTTT. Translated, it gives CASSSLRGSGNTIYF.

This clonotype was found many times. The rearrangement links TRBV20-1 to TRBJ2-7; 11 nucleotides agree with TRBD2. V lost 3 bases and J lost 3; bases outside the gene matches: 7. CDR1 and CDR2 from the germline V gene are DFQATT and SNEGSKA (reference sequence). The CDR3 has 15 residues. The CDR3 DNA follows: TGCAGTGCTAGCGCCGGGACTAGCGGAATCTACGAGCAGTACTTC. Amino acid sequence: CSASAGTSGIYEQYF.

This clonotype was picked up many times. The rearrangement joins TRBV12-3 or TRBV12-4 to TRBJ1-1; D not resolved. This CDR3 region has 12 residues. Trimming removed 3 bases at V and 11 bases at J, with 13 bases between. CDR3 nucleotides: TGTGCCAGCAGTTTGATGGCTCCTGGCGCTTTCTTT. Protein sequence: CASSLMAPGAFF.

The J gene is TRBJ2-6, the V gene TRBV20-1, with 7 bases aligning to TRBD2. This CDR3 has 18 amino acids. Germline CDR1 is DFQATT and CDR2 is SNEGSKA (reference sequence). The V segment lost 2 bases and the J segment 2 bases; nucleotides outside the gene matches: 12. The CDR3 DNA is TGCAGTGCTAGAAGTGGTCTAGCGGTTACGGCTGGGGCCAACGTCCTGACTTTC. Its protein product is CSARSGLAVTAGANVLTF.

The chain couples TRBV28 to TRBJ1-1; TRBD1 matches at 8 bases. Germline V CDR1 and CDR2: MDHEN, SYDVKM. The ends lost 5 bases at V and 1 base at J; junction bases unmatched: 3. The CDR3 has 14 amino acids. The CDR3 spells CASSPGQGNTEAFF. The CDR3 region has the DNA TGTGCCAGCAGTCCCGGACAGGGGAACACTGAAGCTTTCTTT.

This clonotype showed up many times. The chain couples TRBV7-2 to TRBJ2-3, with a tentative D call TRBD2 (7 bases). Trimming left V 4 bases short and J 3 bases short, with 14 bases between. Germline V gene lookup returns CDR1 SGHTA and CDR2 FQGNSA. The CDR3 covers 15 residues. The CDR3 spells CASSSRGGLTDTQYF. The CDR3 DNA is TGTGCCAGCAGCTCAAGGGGGGGCCTTACAGATACGCAGTATTTT.

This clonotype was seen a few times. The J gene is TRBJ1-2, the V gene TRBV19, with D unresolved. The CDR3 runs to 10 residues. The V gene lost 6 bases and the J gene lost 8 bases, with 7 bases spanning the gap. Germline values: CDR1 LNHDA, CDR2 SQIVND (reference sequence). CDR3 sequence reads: CASRQTGYTF. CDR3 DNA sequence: TGTGCCAGTAGGCAAACGGGCTACACCTTC.

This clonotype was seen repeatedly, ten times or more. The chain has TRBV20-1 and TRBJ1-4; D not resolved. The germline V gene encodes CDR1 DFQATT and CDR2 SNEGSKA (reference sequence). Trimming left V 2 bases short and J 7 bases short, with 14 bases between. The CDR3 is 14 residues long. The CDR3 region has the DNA TGCAGTGCTAGATCCCCCCTTCGGGTTGAAAAACTGTTTTTT. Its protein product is CSARSPLRVEKLFF.

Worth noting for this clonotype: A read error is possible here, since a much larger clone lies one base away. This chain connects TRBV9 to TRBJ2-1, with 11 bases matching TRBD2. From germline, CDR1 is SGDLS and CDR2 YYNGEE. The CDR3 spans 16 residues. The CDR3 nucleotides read TGTGTCAGCAGCGCCCGTAGCGGGAGGGGTTACAATGAGCAGTTCTTC. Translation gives CVSSARSGRGYNEQFF.

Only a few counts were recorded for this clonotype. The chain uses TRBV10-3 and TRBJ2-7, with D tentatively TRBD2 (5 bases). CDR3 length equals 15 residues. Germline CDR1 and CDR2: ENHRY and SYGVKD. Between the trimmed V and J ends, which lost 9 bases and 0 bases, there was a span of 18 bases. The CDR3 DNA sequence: TGTGCCATGAGGGAAGGCGTCGGAAGCTCCTACGAGCAGTACTTC. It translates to CAMREGVGSSYEQYF.

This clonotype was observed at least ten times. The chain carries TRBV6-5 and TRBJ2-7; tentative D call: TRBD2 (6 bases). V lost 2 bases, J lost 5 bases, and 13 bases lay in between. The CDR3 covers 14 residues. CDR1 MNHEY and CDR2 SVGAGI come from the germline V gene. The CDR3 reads CASSYAGRGNEQYF. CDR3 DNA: TGTGCCAGCAGTTACGCCGGGAGAGGGAACGAGCAGTACTTC.

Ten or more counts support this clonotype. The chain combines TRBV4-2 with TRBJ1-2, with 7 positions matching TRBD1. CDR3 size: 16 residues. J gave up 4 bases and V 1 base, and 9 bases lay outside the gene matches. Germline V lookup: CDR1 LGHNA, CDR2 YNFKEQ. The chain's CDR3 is CASSQVLSRGSYGYTF. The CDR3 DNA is TGTGCCAGCAGCCAAGTTCTGAGCAGGGGGTCCTATGGCTACACCTTC.

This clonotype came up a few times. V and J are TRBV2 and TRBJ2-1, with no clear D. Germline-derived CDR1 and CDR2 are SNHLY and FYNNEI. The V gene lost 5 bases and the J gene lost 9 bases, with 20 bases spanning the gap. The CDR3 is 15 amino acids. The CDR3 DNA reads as TGTGCCAGCAGTCCTTCCAGGATGGCGGCCGTTGAGCAGTTCTTC. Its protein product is CASSPSRMAAVEQFF.

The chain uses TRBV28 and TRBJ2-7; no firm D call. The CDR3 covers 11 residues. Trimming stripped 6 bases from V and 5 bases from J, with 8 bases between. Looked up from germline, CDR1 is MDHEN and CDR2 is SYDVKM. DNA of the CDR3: TGTGCCAGCAGGCGACGGCACGAGCAGTACTTC. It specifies CASRRRHEQYF.

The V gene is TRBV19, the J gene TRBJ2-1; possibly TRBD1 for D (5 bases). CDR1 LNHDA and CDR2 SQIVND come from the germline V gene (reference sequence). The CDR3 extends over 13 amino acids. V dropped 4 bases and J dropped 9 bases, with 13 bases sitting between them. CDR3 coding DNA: TGTGCCAGTAGTAGGGGCAGCTTAAGTGAGCAGTTCTTC. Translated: CASSRGSLSEQFF. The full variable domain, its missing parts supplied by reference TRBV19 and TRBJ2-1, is DGGITQSPKYLFRKEGQNVTLSCEQNLNHDAMYWYRQDPGQGLRLIYYSQIVNDFQKGDIAEGYSVSREKKESFPLTVTSAQKNPTAFYLCASSRGSLSEQFFGPGTRLTVL.

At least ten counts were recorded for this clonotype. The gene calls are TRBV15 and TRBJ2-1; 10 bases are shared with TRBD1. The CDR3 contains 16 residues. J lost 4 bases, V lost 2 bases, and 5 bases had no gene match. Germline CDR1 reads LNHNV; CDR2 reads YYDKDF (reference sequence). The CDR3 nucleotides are TGTGCCACCAGCAGACCCGGGACAGGGGCTTACAATGAGCAGTTCTTC. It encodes CATSRPGTGAYNEQFF.

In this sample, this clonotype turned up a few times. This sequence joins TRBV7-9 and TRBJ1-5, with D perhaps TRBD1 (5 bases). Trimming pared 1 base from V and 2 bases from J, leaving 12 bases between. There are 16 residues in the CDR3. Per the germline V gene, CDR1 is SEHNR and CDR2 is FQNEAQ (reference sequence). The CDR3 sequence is CASSLGLGRGNQPQHF. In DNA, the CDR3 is TGTGCCAGCAGCTTAGGATTGGGACGGGGCAATCAGCCCCAGCATTTT.

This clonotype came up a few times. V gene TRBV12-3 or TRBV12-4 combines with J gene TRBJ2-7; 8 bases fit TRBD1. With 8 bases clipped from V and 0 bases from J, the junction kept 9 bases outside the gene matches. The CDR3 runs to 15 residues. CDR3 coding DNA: TGTGCCAGCCAATTAGCCGGGACAGGCTCCTACGAGCAGTACTTC. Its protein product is CASQLAGTGSYEQYF.

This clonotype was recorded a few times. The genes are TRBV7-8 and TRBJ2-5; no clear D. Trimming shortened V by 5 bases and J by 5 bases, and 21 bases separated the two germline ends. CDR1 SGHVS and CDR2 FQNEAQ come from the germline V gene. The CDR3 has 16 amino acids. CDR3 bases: TGTGCCAGCAGCCTCGACATAGGGCCGGTCTCGGAGACCCAGTACTTC. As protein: CASSLDIGPVSETQYF.

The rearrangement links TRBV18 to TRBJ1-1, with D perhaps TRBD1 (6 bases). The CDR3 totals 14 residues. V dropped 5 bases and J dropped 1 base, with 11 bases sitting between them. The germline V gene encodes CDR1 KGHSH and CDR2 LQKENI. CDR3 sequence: CASSADRTNTEAFF. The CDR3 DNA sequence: TGTGCCAGCTCAGCGGACAGAACGAACACTGAAGCTTTCTTT. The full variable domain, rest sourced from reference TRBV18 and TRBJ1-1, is NAGVMQNPRHLVRRRGQEARLRCSPMKGHSHVYWYRQLPEEGLKFMVYLQKENIIDESGMPKERFSAEFPKEGPSILRIQQVVRGDSAAYFCASSADRTNTEAFFGQGTRLTVV.

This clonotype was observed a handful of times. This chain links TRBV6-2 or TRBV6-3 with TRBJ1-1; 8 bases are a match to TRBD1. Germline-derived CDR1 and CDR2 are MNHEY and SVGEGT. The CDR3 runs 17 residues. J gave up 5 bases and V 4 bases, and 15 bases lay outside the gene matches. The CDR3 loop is CASSFTHSFRQGTEAFF. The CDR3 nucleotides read TGTGCCAGCAGTTTCACCCACTCGTTTCGACAGGGGACTGAAGCTTTCTTT.

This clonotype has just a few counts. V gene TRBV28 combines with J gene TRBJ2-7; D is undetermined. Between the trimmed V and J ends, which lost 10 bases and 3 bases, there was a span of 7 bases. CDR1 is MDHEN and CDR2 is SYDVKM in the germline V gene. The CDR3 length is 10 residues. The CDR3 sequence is CATSFYEQYF. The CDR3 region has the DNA TGTGCCACCTCTTTCTACGAGCAGTACTTC.

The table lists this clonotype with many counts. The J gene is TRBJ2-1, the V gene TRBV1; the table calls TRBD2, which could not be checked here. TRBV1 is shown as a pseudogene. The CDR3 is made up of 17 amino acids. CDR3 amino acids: CTSSQDPREGGDNEQFF. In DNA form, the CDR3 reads TGCACCAGCAGCCAAGATCCGCGGGAGGGCGGAGACAATGAGCAGTTCTTC.

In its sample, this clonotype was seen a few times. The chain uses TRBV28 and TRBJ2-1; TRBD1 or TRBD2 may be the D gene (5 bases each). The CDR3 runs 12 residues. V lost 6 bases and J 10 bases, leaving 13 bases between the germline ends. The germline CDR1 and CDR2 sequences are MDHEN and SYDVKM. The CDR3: CASRGPRREQFF. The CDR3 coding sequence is TGTGCCAGCAGGGGACCGCGTAGGGAGCAGTTCTTC.

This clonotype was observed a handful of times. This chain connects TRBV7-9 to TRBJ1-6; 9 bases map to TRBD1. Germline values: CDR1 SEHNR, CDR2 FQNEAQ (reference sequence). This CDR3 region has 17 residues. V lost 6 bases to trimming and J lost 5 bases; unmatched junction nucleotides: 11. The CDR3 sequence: CASRKRYRDRDNSPLHF. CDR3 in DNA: TGTGCCAGCAGGAAGAGATACCGGGACAGGGATAATTCACCCCTCCACTTT.

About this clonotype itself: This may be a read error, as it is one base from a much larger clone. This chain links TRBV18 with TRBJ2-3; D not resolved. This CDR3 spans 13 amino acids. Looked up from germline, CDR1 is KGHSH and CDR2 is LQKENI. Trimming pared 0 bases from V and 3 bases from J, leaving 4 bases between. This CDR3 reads CASSPPRTDTQYF. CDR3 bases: TGTGCCAGCTCACCACCGAGAACAGATACGCAGTATTTT.

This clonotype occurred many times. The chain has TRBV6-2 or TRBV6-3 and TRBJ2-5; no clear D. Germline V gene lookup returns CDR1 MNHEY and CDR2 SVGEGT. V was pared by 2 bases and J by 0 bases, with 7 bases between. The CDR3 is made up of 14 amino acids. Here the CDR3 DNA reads TGTGCCAGCAGTTACCCGGCCAACCAAGAGACCCAGTACTTC. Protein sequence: CASSYPANQETQYF.